The present TCR beta chain was sequenced within a study of T cells in Graves' hyperthyroidism and ophthalmopathy. Findings of the study overall: Most thyroid clonotypes that were expanded above 0.001 also turned up in blood. The model predicted ophthalmopathy a median roughly six months before onset.

RNA transcripts provided the source from which TCR beta CDR3 regions were amplified. TCR CDR3 underwent first-round RT-PCR with the HTBI primer set. From the multiplex PCR reads, TCRdb called clonotypes with MiXCR, one entry per CDR3 protein. This table holds 640,000 or so distinct CDR3 sequences, approximately 15% found once. Trimming pared 1 base from V and 0 bases from J, leaving 6 bases between. The length of the CDR3 is 15 residues. CDR1 is LGHNA and CDR2 is YSLEER in the germline V gene. The cohort's ophthalmopathy patients, a group with duration under 3 months, had a Clinical Activity Score of at least 3 and a NOSPECS grade of at least 4. Reasons for excluding patients were uncontrolled infection, other autoimmune disease, pregnancy or lactation. This clonotype was detected a few times. Its antigen is unknown.

The V gene is TRBV4-3, the J gene TRBJ2-2, with D perhaps TRBD1 or TRBD2 (5 bases each). The receptor was isolated from a woman younger than 30 with Graves' ophthalmopathy. Sequencing input: blood. In DNA, the CDR3 is TGCGCCAGCAGCCAAGGAGGGGCGAACACCGGGGAGCTGTTTTTT. It specifies CASSQGGANTGELFF.